This entry concerns a single T cell receptor beta chain. The antigen remains undetermined. These data come from a study of CD8 T cells in ankylosing spondylitis. Study-level findings and limits: The disease-linked clones had a CD8+ phenotype and low blood frequencies. Among TCR beta sequences, a motif of eight highly homologous variants appeared characteristic of ankylosing spondylitis blood. Past studies reported some motif variants in reactive arthritis synovial fluid and blood.

Using its own MiXCR run on the 5' RACE reads, TCRdb lists one record per CDR3 protein. Among a few hundred thousand distinct CDR3 sequences listed, 18% were seen once. The CDR3 consists of 14 residues. J lost 2 bases, V lost 4 bases, and 4 bases had no gene match. CDR1 is SGHRS, CDR2 YFSETQ, per germline. The TCR comes from a male donor with ankylosing spondylitis or in good health (not recorded which). The chain couples TRBV5-1 to TRBJ2-7, with 9 bases matching TRBD1. Sequences were obtained from blood, either unsorted or a sorted T cell fraction (not recorded which). The CDR3, as DNA: TGCGCCAGCAGCAACCACAGGGGGCCCTACGAGCAGTACTTC. Translating gives CASSNHRGPYEQYF.